Following are 18 T cell receptor beta chains from one sample sequenced in a study of blood T cell repertoires in COVID-19. Sequencing was performed with immunoSEQ multiplex PCR; in TCRdb, only in-frame clones are kept and a portion is missing. The data contain 150,000 to 200,000 clones, around 90% of them singletons. Sequencing input: PBMCs or T cells enriched from blood (not recorded which). The receptors here all came from a woman aged 18-29 years who had recovered from COVID-19.

The gene calls are TRBV7-3 and TRBJ2-2; 7 bases fit TRBD2. Trimming cost V 5 bases and J 3 bases; bases outside gene matches: 12. The CDR3 loop spans 17 amino acids. Germline V gene lookup returns CDR1 SGHTA and CDR2 FQGTGA. In nucleotides, the CDR3 is TGTGCCAGCAGCCTATTTGTCGGGAGGACGGACACCGGGGAGCTGTTTTTT. Translating gives CASSLFVGRTDTGELFF. The full variable domain, in which reference TRBV7-3 and TRBJ2-2 provide the parts outside the CDR3, is GAGVSQTPSNKVTEKGKYVELRCDPISGHTALYWYRQSLGQGPEFLIYFQGTGAADDSGLPNDRFFAVRPEGSVSTLKIQRTERGDSAVYLCASSLFVGRTDTGELFFGEGSRLTVL.

CDR3 sequence: CASSLAMYQPQHF. The CDR3 nucleotides read TGTGCCAGCAGCCTAGCTATGTATCAGCCCCAGCATTTT. V is TRBV27 and J is TRBJ1-5; D not resolved. The CDR3 length is 13 residues. Germline-derived CDR1 and CDR2 are MNHEY and SMNVEV (reference sequence). V lost 6 bases and J 5 bases, leaving 11 bases between the germline ends.

The chain carries TRBV4-3 and TRBJ2-3; D is ambiguous. CDR3 size: 16 residues. V was pared by 0 bases and J by 6 bases, with 16 bases between. From germline, CDR1 is LGHNA and CDR2 YSLEER. CDR3 in DNA: TGCGCCAGCAGCCAAGATTCCCCACCCAAACGGGATACGCAGTATTTT. Its translation: CASSQDSPPKRDTQYF.

This clone was observed once. This chain uses TRBV7-6 with TRBJ2-7; 11 nucleotides agree with TRBD2. Germline lookup yields CDR1 SGHVS and CDR2 FNYEAQ. This CDR3 has 17 residues. With V trimmed by 2 bases and J by 5 bases, 11 bases remained unmatched. CDR3 sequence (DNA): TGTGCCAGCAGCTTACGACCTTATAGCGGGGGGGCCAACGAGCAGTACTTC. As protein: CASSLRPYSGGANEQYF.

The chain combines TRBV27 with TRBJ2-7, with a tentative D call TRBD1 (5 bases). The CDR3 sequence is 14 residues long. Germline V gene sequence: CDR1 MNHEY, CDR2 SMNVEV (reference sequence). V was clipped by 3 bases and J by 1 base, with 10 bases between them. The CDR3: CASSLEGASYEQYF. DNA of the CDR3: TGTGCCAGCAGTTTGGAAGGGGCTTCCTACGAGCAGTACTTC.

This clone has just one count. V usage is TRBV18 and J usage is TRBJ1-5; D ambiguous. Germline-derived CDR1 and CDR2 are KGHSH and LQKENI. This CDR3 region has 15 residues. Trimming removed 3 bases from V and 3 bases from J, with 12 bases in between. The CDR3 is CASSPLTSDNQPQHF. CDR3 nucleotide sequence: TGTGCCAGCTCACCCCTTACCAGCGACAATCAGCCCCAGCATTTT.

In this sample, this clone turned up once. V gene TRBV27 combines with J gene TRBJ2-7; 10 bases map to TRBD2. V was pared by 6 bases and J by 4 bases, with 9 bases of the junction left unmatched. Germline V gene data show CDR1 as MNHEY and CDR2 as SMNVEV (reference sequence). The CDR3 sequence is 15 residues long. CDR3: CASSPTSGNPYEQYF. CDR3 nucleotide sequence: TGTGCCAGCAGCCCTACTAGCGGGAACCCTTACGAGCAGTACTTC.

This chain links TRBV7-2 with TRBJ1-5; 7 bases are shared with TRBD1. V lost 1 base, J lost 6 bases, and 9 bases stayed unmatched. From germline, CDR1 is SGHTA and CDR2 FQGNSA. The CDR3 is 16 amino acids. This CDR3 is CASSLEGRGRFQPQHF. The CDR3 bases are TGTGCCAGCAGCTTAGAGGGCAGGGGGAGATTTCAGCCCCAGCATTTT.

This clone was observed a few times. The rearrangement links TRBV9 to TRBJ1-1; unclear D gene. CDR3 length: 15 residues. V gave up 0 bases and J gave up 1 base, with 10 bases separating them. Germline loops: CDR1 SGDLS, CDR2 YYNGEE. CDR3 DNA sequence: TGTGCCAGCAGCGTAGTGGGAGGACCGAACACTGAAGCTTTCTTT. Translated: CASSVVGGPNTEAFF.

V and J are TRBV11-2 and TRBJ1-3; 9 bases fit TRBD1. The CDR3 sequence is 15 residues long. Germline loops: CDR1 SGHAT, CDR2 FQNNGV. Trimming cost V 6 bases and J 3 bases; bases outside gene matches: 6. The CDR3 sequence: CASSSTGGVGNTIYF. DNA of the CDR3: TGTGCCAGCAGTTCCACAGGGGGCGTTGGAAACACCATATATTTT.

CDR3 sequence: CASSLGVGANRGTLHF. CDR3 sequence (DNA): TGTGCCAGCAGCTTGGGGGTCGGCGCGAACAGGGGAACCCTCCACTTT. The genes are TRBV5-6 and TRBJ1-6; the match to TRBD1 covers 7 bases. V lost 0 bases and J lost 14; bases outside the gene matches: 14. The CDR3 runs 16 residues. Germline values: CDR1 SGHDT, CDR2 YYEEEE.

The rearrangement uses TRBV20-1 and TRBJ1-2; D uncertain. The CDR3 spans 15 residues. V was trimmed by 3 bases and J by 3 bases, leaving 17 bases between them. Germline V CDR1 and CDR2: DFQATT, SNEGSKA (reference sequence). CDR3: CSASPRQAPYYGYTF. CDR3 nucleotide sequence: TGCAGTGCTAGTCCCAGGCAAGCCCCGTACTATGGCTACACCTTC.

To note about this clone: One end of the junction is discordant with germline, which a read error may explain. The chain has TRBV10-1 and TRBJ1-3; D uncertain. Germline CDR1 and CDR2: WNHNN and SYGVQD (reference sequence). The length of the CDR3 is 10 residues. CDR3 DNA: TGCGCCAGCAGTGTTTATAGAGGGCGTTTT. Amino acid sequence: CASSVYRGRF.

The chain uses TRBV7-9 and TRBJ2-1; 12 positions agree with TRBD2. Germline CDR1 is SEHNR and CDR2 is FQNEAQ (reference sequence). V shed 5 bases, J shed 2 bases, and the junction held 7 bases outside the gene matches. This CDR3 spans 17 amino acids. This chain's CDR3 is CASSRTSGNGAYNEQFF. The CDR3 DNA follows: TGTGCCAGCAGCAGGACTAGCGGGAACGGCGCCTACAATGAGCAGTTCTTC.

The chain recombines TRBV28 with TRBJ2-7; D remains ambiguous. The CDR3 is made up of 14 amino acids. Looked up from germline, CDR1 is MDHEN and CDR2 is SYDVKM. The ends were cut back, 5 bases at V and 3 bases at J, with 14 bases in the middle. The CDR3 DNA follows: TGTGCCAGCAGTACCGCCCTGGGCAGCTACGAGCAGTACTTC. Its translation: CASSTALGSYEQYF.

J is TRBJ2-3 and V is TRBV29-1, with TRBD2 matching over 13 bases. CDR1 is SQVTM and CDR2 is ANQGSEA in the germline V gene. V was clipped by 5 bases and J by 2 bases; unmatched bases: 4. This CDR3 region has 15 residues. DNA for the CDR3: TGCAGCGTTCCCGGGACTAGCGGGATCACAGATACGCAGTATTTT. Its protein product is CSVPGTSGITDTQYF.

The V gene is TRBV4-1, the J gene TRBJ1-2; D perhaps matches TRBD1 (5 bases). CDR1 and CDR2 (germline): MGHRA, YSYEKL. Trimming took 0 bases from V and 6 from J, leaving 11 bases between them. This CDR3 has 14 amino acids. The CDR3 sequence is CASSQEWTLDGYTF. The CDR3 DNA reads as TGCGCCAGCAGCCAAGAGTGGACACTCGATGGCTACACCTTC.

This clone has a single count. This sequence joins TRBV28 and TRBJ2-7; 7 bases line up with TRBD2. The CDR3 covers 15 residues. The germline V gene encodes CDR1 MDHEN and CDR2 SYDVKM. Trimming at V came to 2 bases and at J to 0 bases, leaving 4 bases not matched to a gene. The CDR3 DNA reads TGTGCCAGCAGTTTAGGGACTATTCCCTCCTACGAGCAGTACTTC. It yields the protein CASSLGTIPSYEQYF.